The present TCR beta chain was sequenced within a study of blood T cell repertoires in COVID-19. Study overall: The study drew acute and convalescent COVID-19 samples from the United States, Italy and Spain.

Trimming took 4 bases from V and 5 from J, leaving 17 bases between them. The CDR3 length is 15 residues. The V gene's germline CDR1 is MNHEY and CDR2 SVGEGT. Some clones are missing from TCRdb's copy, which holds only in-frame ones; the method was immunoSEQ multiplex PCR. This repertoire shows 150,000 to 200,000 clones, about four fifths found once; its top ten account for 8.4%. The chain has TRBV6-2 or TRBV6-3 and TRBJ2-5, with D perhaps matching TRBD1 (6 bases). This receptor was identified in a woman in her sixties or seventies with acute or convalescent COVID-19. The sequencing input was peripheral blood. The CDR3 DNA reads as TGTGCCAGCAGTTCTAACAGGGACCCGAGGGAGACCCAGTACTTC. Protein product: CASSSNRDPRETQYF.